This T cell receptor beta chain was obtained from a study of regulatory T cells in long-lasting Graves disease. V was pared by 3 bases and J by 3 bases, with 15 bases between. The V gene's germline CDR1 is DFQATT and CDR2 SNEGSKA (reference sequence). The CDR3 has 14 residues. Through Arm-PCR of CDR3 regions and iRepertoire HTBI primers, TCR beta libraries were built. TCRdb re-analysed the multiplex PCR reads in MiXCR, keeping a single row per CDR3 protein. The table lists a few hundred thousand distinct CDR3 sequences, roughly 20% of them singletons. This clonotype has ten or more counts. Sample time point: persistent/refractory GD, antithyroid drugs over 5 years with positive TRAb. RNA isolated from PBMCs was used to make the TCR library.

This TCR derives from a woman between 40 and 50 years old with Graves disease. The sample consisted of peripheral blood mononuclear cells (PBMCs), taken when the disease was refractory, from a patient treated with antithyroid drugs. The chain couples TRBV20-1 to TRBJ2-7; D remains unclear. CDR3 in amino acids: CSASTPDGGYEQYF. CDR3 DNA: TGCAGTGCTAGTACCCCCGACGGTGGCTACGAGCAGTACTTC.